This entry lists 5 T cell receptor beta chains sequenced from one sample in a study of T cell responses to AZD1222 COVID-19 vaccine (TCRdb year 2021). Library preparation was by the immunoSEQ multiplex PCR assay. TCRdb retrieved this table from immuneACCESS and kept in-frame rearrangements only. Not all clones are present; in checked studies, unresolved V genes account for under half, and no reason is known for the remainder. The sample table contains over 70,000 clones; only one count was recorded for about 85% of them. Together, the top ten hold roughly 22% of the sample. What the time point label conveys for this sample: baseline before first vaccination. The source was peripheral blood, collected on day 0 of AZD1222 vaccination. The receptors here all came from an adult in good health.

This clone has a single count. CDR3 protein: CASSPASGQNYGYTF. CDR3 sequence (DNA): TGTGCCAGCTCGCCGGCATCGGGACAGAACTATGGCTACACCTTC. The V gene is TRBV18, the J gene TRBJ1-2; 7 nucleotides match TRBD1. This CDR3 region has 15 residues. Trimming removed 6 bases from V and 2 bases from J; junction bases left unmatched: 9. Germline V gene sequence: CDR1 KGHSH, CDR2 LQKENI.

Note on this clone: A junction boundary mismatches the germline segment, possibly from a read error. The V call is TRBV27, the J call TRBJ1-2; D might be TRBD1 (5 bases). Germline lookup yields CDR1 MNHEY and CDR2 SMNVEV (reference sequence). The CDR3 is 12 residues long. CDR3 loop: CATSRDNYGYTF. The DNA of the CDR3 is TGTGCCACCAGTCGGGACAACTATGGCTACACCTTC.

The V call is TRBV2, the J call TRBJ2-7; 8 positions match TRBD1. The V and J ends lost 10 bases and 3 bases, in that order; junction bases with no gene match: 8. Germline CDR1 and CDR2: SNHLY and FYNNEI. The CDR3 is 13 amino acids. The DNA of the CDR3 is TGTGCCACCGGACAGGGCCCTTTCTACGAGCAGTACTTC. The encoded protein is CATGQGPFYEQYF.

The chain recombines TRBV5-4 with TRBJ2-1; D is unresolved. Germline lookup yields CDR1 SGHNT and CDR2 YYREEE (reference sequence). V was pared by 1 base and J by 4 bases, with 6 bases between. The CDR3 has 13 amino acids. The chain's CDR3 is CASSLTDYNEQFF. The CDR3 DNA reads TGTGCCAGCAGCTTGACGGATTACAATGAGCAGTTCTTC.

This sequence joins TRBV29-1 and TRBJ1-3; unclear D gene. The CDR3 is 13 amino acids. V lost 4 bases, J lost 4 bases, and 11 bases lay in between. CDR1 is SQVTM, CDR2 ANQGSEA, per germline. The CDR3 loop reads CSVGHSGGNTIYF. In DNA, the CDR3 is TGCAGCGTTGGCCATTCGGGAGGAAACACCATATATTTT. The full variable domain, rest sourced from reference TRBV29-1 and TRBJ1-3, is SAVISQKPSRDICQRGTSLTIQCQVDSQVTMMFWYRQQPGQSLTLIATANQGSEATYESGFVIDKFPISRPNLTFSTLTVSNMSPEDSSIYLCSVGHSGGNTIYFGEGSWLTVV.